This T cell receptor beta chain is drawn from a study of siplizumab effects on memory and regulatory T cells. Unmatched junction bases numbered 7, after V lost 1 base and J lost 2 bases. This CDR3 has 17 amino acids. Looked up from germline, CDR1 is LNHDA and CDR2 is SQIVND (reference sequence). It was approximately 9.6 x 10^4 TCR templates that were assayed per sample. Measured with immunoSEQ multiplex PCR; TCRdb has only the in-frame clones, and not every one. Here the sample spans some 56,000 clones, around 97% being singletons. The source of this sequence is a human donor in good health. The chain couples TRBV19 to TRBJ2-1; TRBD2 matches at 8 bases. Specimen: naive CD8+ T cells sorted from blood. CDR3 region: CASSIGGGRSPYNEQFF. The CDR3 DNA reads as TGTGCCAGTAGTATAGGTGGCGGGAGGAGCCCCTACAATGAGCAGTTCTTC.